The next 4 T cell receptor beta chains were all read from a single sample in a study of blood T cell repertoires in COVID-19. The repertoire was sequenced with immunoSEQ multiplex PCR; TCRdb's copy has only in-frame clones and lacks some. The sample contains tens of thousands of clones, roughly 83% of which appear only once. Sample: peripheral blood. These receptors originate from a woman older than 75 with acute or convalescent COVID-19.

To note about this clone: The junction departs from the called germline gene at one end, perhaps through a read error. The rearrangement uses TRBV18 and TRBJ1-1; D remains unclear. CDR3 length: 14 amino acids. Germline CDR1 is KGHSH and CDR2 is LQKENI. This CDR3 reads CASSPPSEAAPFVF. The CDR3 bases are TGTGCCAGCTCACCACCTTCAGAGGCGGCCCCCTTCGTCTTT.

This rearrangement joins TRBV14 to TRBJ2-2; D is unresolved. Germline CDR1 is SGHDN and CDR2 is FVKESK. V lost 1 base, J lost 6 bases, and 9 bases lay in between. CDR3 length equals 14 residues. This chain's CDR3 is CASSQVRVSGELFF. CDR3 sequence (DNA): TGTGCCAGCAGCCAAGTGAGAGTCTCCGGGGAGCTGTTTTTT.

The chain carries TRBV9 and TRBJ2-3; D is unclear. Per germline, CDR1 SGDLS and CDR2 YYNGEE. Deletions cut 3 bases from V and 2 bases from J, with 10 bases between. CDR3 length equals 14 residues. This chain's CDR3 is CASSGSVFTDTQYF. CDR3 nucleotide sequence: TGTGCCAGCAGCGGGAGTGTCTTCACAGATACGCAGTATTTT.

In its sample, this clone was seen once. The J gene is TRBJ1-2, the V gene TRBV18; D gene ambiguous. CDR1 KGHSH and CDR2 LQKENI come from the germline V gene. With 0 bases removed from V and 0 bases from J, the gap between germline ends came to 8 bases. This CDR3 is 15 amino acids long. CDR3 sequence (DNA): TGTGCCAGCTCACCACCTTTAATTGCTAACTATGGCTACACCTTC. Its translation is CASSPPLIANYGYTF.